A few counts support the clone carrying this T cell receptor beta chain. The sample originates from a study of blood T cells in healthy people across ages. Sample-barcoded 5' priming and a J-beta primer mix drove a second PCR of 7 to 11 cycles. TCRdb ran MiXCR on the 5' RACE reads and lists one entry per CDR3 protein. The top ten hold 7.9% of the sample, which has some 1.4 million distinct CDR3 sequences, roughly 40% seen once. CDR3 length equals 14 residues. The J segment lost 11 bases and the V segment lost 6 bases, leaving 17 bases of the junction unmatched. The germline V gene has CDR1 DFQATT and CDR2 SNEGSKA (reference sequence). No fewer than 6 million PBMCs went into each sample.

The sequenced material came from blood. The origin of this receptor is a woman aged 18-35 years in good health. The gene calls are TRBV20-1 and TRBJ2-5; 8 bases align to TRBD2. The CDR3: CSAPEAGGYNEQYF. DNA of the CDR3: TGCAGTGCCCCGGAGGCGGGAGGCTACAATGAGCAGTACTTC.